This TCR beta chain was found in a study of T cells in Graves' hyperthyroidism and ophthalmopathy. With a duration under 2 months, the hyperthyroidism was newly diagnosed in patients aged 18 to 65. Study results and caveats: Ophthalmopathy and stable hyperthyroidism were told apart by a 13 V-J model. Ophthalmopathy, which appeared later, was predicted by the model a median around 6.5 months before onset.

Using RNA transcripts as the source, TCR beta CDR3 regions were amplified. TCR CDR3 regions were first amplified by RT-PCR with HTBI primers. TCRdb analysed the multiplex PCR reads with MiXCR anew, one entry per CDR3 protein. The data contain fewer than 500,000 distinct CDR3 sequences, approximately 13% of them singletons. This clonotype was recorded many times. Antigen unknown. The CDR3 length is 11 residues. Per the germline V gene, CDR1 is ENHRY and CDR2 is SYGVKD. Trimming removed 3 bases from V and 1 base from J, with 1 base in between. The chain joins TRBV10-3 to TRBJ2-7, with D uncertain. The TCR sequence derives from a man younger than 45 with Graves' hyperthyroidism that later progressed to Graves' ophthalmopathy. Sequenced material: blood. CDR3 sequence reads: CAISDSYEQYF. The CDR3 nucleotides are TGTGCCATCAGTGATTCCTACGAGCAGTACTTC.